Each of the 10 T cell receptor beta chains below was sequenced from the same sample in a study of T cell responses to AZD1222 COVID-19 vaccine. The table came from immunoSEQ multiplex PCR; TCRdb's copy has only in-frame clones and leaves some out. The sample lists tens of thousands of clones, roughly nine tenths occurring once. The sequencing here drew on peripheral blood, taken 28 days after the second AZD1222 dose. These receptors originate from an adult who received the AZD1222 COVID-19 vaccine.

The J gene is TRBJ2-1, the V gene TRBV7-3; either TRBD1 or TRBD2 may supply D (5 bases each). CDR3 length equals 13 residues. Trimming shortened V by 5 bases and J by 6 bases, and 11 bases separated the two germline ends. Germline CDR1 reads SGHTA; CDR2 reads FQGTGA. The CDR3 spells CASSPRGANEQFF. In DNA form, the CDR3 reads TGTGCCAGCAGCCCCCGGGGCGCCAATGAGCAGTTCTTC.

V is TRBV24-1 and J is TRBJ2-5, with unresolved D. Germline V gives CDR1 KGHDR, CDR2 SFDVKD. The CDR3 contains 14 residues. Trimming stripped 7 bases from V and 5 bases from J, with 16 bases between. The CDR3 nucleotides read TGTGCCACCAGCACCGCCACCCCCGGGGAGACCCAGTACTTC. Amino acids: CATSTATPGETQYF.

The genes are TRBV5-4 and TRBJ1-1; D not resolved. Germline loops: CDR1 SGHNT, CDR2 YYREEE (reference sequence). V was clipped by 2 bases and J by 2 bases, with 10 bases between them. This CDR3 has 14 residues. CDR3 bases: TGTGCCAGCAGCTTTCCCCGGATTAACACTGAAGCTTTCTTT. This sequence encodes CASSFPRINTEAFF.

This clone has more than one count but fewer than ten. The rearrangement uses TRBV12-3 or TRBV12-4 and TRBJ1-2, with D possibly matching TRBD1 (5 bases). The CDR3 consists of 12 residues. Trimming stripped 5 bases from V and 5 bases from J, with 9 bases between. The CDR3 here is CASSRDRYGYTF. The CDR3 nucleotides are TGTGCCAGCAGTCGGGACCGGTATGGCTACACCTTC.

This chain links TRBV11-3 with TRBJ1-6; D gene unclear. V was trimmed by 3 bases and J by 3 bases, leaving 15 bases between them. This CDR3 is built from 17 residues. Germline V CDR1 and CDR2: SGHNT, YENEEA. The CDR3 loop is CASSFRLGVGYNSPLHF. The DNA for the CDR3 is TGTGCCAGCAGCTTTCGTTTAGGAGTCGGCTATAATTCACCCCTCCACTTT. The full variable domain, in which reference TRBV11-3 and TRBJ1-6 provide the parts outside the CDR3, is EAGVVQSPRYKIIEKKQPVAFWCNPISGHNTLYWYLQNLGQGPELLIRYENEEAVDDSQLPKDRFSAERLKGVDSTLKIQPAELGDSAVYLCASSFRLGVGYNSPLHFGNGTRLTVT.

The rearrangement uses TRBV7-3 and TRBJ2-5, with a tentative D call TRBD2 (7 bases). Deletions cut 1 base from V and 1 base from J, with 19 bases between. CDR1 and CDR2 (germline): SGHTA, FQGTGA. This CDR3 contains 18 residues. CDR3 DNA sequence: TGTGCCAGCAGCTTAAGCGAACGGGGGGCCGGGCTCCAAGAGACCCAGTACTTC. Its protein is CASSLSERGAGLQETQYF.

V and J are TRBV21-1 and TRBJ2-1; no check of the table's D call, TRBD2, against the DNA was made. TRBV21-1 is listed as a pseudogene. The CDR3 covers 12 residues. The CDR3 DNA is TGTCCCCGATCGGGAGCCTACAATGAGCAGTTCTTC. Protein sequence: CPRSGAYNEQFF.

The CDR3 sequence: CASSLDRSGELFF. The CDR3 nucleotides are TGTGCCAGCAGCTTAGATCGTTCCGGGGAGCTGTTTTTT. The chain joins TRBV7-8 to TRBJ2-2; D is ambiguous. Between the trimmed V and J ends, which lost 1 base and 6 bases, there was a span of 6 bases. Germline assignment: CDR1 SGHVS and CDR2 FQNEAQ. The CDR3 has 13 amino acids.

This clone occurred once. This chain joins TRBV9 and TRBJ1-1; D possibly corresponds to TRBD1 (6 bases). Germline V gene sequence: CDR1 SGDLS, CDR2 YYNGEE. The V end lost 5 bases, the J end lost 9 bases, and 14 bases lay between the germline ends. This CDR3 is 12 amino acids long. CDR3 protein: CASRGDGGQAFF. CDR3 DNA: TGTGCCAGCAGAGGGGACGGGGGGCAAGCTTTCTTT. Looking up the rest from reference TRBV9 and TRBJ1-1 gives the full variable domain: DSGVTQTPKHLITATGQRVTLRCSPRSGDLSVYWYQQSLDQGLQFLIQYYNGEERAKGNILERFSAQQFPDLHSELNLSSLELGDSALYFCASRGDGGQAFFGQGTRLTVV.

The genes are TRBV5-4 and TRBJ2-2, with 7 nucleotides matching TRBD2. Germline loops: CDR1 SGHNT, CDR2 YYREEE (reference sequence). The J segment lost 6 bases and the V segment lost 3 bases, leaving 11 bases of the junction unmatched. CDR3 length: 16 residues. CDR3 DNA sequence: TGTGCCAGCAGCTGGACGGGAGGTTCTAGGTCCGGGGAGCTGTTTTTT. Translation: CASSWTGGSRSGELFF.